This T cell receptor beta chain was identified during a study of shared clonotypes between healthy human individuals (dated by TCRdb to between 2020 and 2021). With respect to the entire study: A few men and a couple of women, aged 18 to 49 years, made up the cohort. Per donor, three plates each were used for CD4 naive and CD4 memory, two for CD8 naive, and one for CD8 memory. Blood TCR repertoires of a handful of healthy adults were deeply sequenced to estimate repertoire size and the extent of clonotype sharing between individuals. Libraries were prepared and TCR repertoires were sequenced by different laboratories using diverse techniques, in order to increase sequencing depth and limit assay-specific biases. Leukapheresis yielded between about 0.9 and 8.9 billion PBMCs per donor.

TCR CDR3 regions were amplified from genomic DNA by multiplex PCR using the deep immunoSEQ assay. For each cell subset, the extracted genomic DNA was distributed evenly across all wells of several immunoSEQ 96-well plates, and each plate served as one replicate. For sorted subsets, 200 to 250 ng of genomic DNA, equivalent to about 30,000 T cell genomes, went into each replicate PCR. Purified libraries were measured with a Qubit 3.0 fluorometer, size-checked on a Bioanalyzer 2100, and measured again with the KAPA Library Quantification kit. Every immunoSEQ 96-well plate was sequenced on a separate single-read 150-cycle Illumina NextSeq 550 flow cell. In the authors' own workflow: Because the immunoSEQ output included only junctional sequences and no quality scores, the filtering could not be the same as the filtering used for full-length reads. Sequences were annotated with PyIR, a Python wrapper for IgBLAST v1.9, using IMGT germline references to assign V/J genes and CDR3. Reads were filtered out if the reads had weak V/J assignments (E-value above 1e-6), no CDR3, stop codons, out-of-frame junctions, or ambiguous translated residues. A V3J clonotype was defined by an identical inferred V gene, J gene, and CDR3 amino acid sequence. Percentage overlap between repertoires was calculated by dividing the number of shared unique clonotypes by the size of the smaller repertoire. Richness of each repertoire was evaluated using RTK rarefaction, the Chao1 estimator, and Recon v2.1 estimates of unobserved clonotypes. Generation probabilities for all TCRbeta clonotypes obtained by the gDNA method from several donors were computed using OLGA. The table was pulled from immuneACCESS by TCRdb, which kept in-frame rearrangements only. Such tables lose some clones; where checked, under half of the loss comes from unresolved V genes, and the rest has no known cause. The V and J calls and the clone size are those of that table, but D and trimming were determined from the DNA. This sample gives nearly 2 million clones in total; about 95% of them show up just once. The top ten constitute around 1% of the sample.

Including the terminal cysteine and phenylalanine, the CDR3 comprises 15 residues. Only the CDR3 DNA stays, 45 bases, in frame from base 1. From a lookup of the germline V gene, CDR1 and CDR2 are SGDLS and YYNGEE. Trimming at the junction amounts to 4 bases on V and 3 bases on J, and the germline ends lie 15 bases apart. Results and caveats for the whole study, not just this receptor: Compared with non-shared clonotypes, clonotypes shared by all four sorted-subset donors had higher generation probabilities. Larger estimated clonotype richness was generally found for naive subsets than for memory subsets. Incomplete sequencing was indicated by rarefaction of sorted-subset datasets, despite the large sequencing depth. Across several donors, around 5.4% of naive CD4, roughly 3.4% of naive CD8, 2.3% of memory CD4, and 0.4% of memory CD8 clonotypes were shared. Only blood was sampled, and tissue TCR repertoires likely differ from those in blood. Because the study included a small number of donors, the genetic and exposure-history diversity represented was limited. Pairwise subsampling led to the expectation that sequencing depth would affect the degree of clonotype sharing among donors.

CD8 naive samples were CD45RO-negative cells positively selected for CCR7, giving a CD45RA+CCR7+ population that excluded TemRA cells. The donors were healthy, HIV-negative adults with no recently reported acute infections or vaccinations. Every donor was a Caucasian adult residing in Nashville, Tennessee, USA. After blood collection by leukapheresis, PBMCs were isolated using Ficoll-Histopaque density gradient centrifugation and then cryopreserved in the vapor phase of liquid nitrogen. Analytical flow cytometry was used to check the purity and quantity of each magnetically sorted T cell population. From each sorted fraction, genomic DNA was isolated and quantified by UV absorbance on a Nanodrop 2000c. Notes on this clone: What antigen it recognizes has not been identified. Within one base of it there is no much larger clone, and no base qualities were kept. The same CDR3 arises from other DNA sequences in this sample as well.

The chain is assembled from TRBV9 and TRBJ2-3; TRBD2 is perhaps the D gene, given 7 matching bases. The material sequenced was naive CD8+ T cells sorted from blood. What the cell subset or site label conveys for this sample: CD45RA+CCR7+. This sequence originates from a young man in good health. CDR3 reads: CASSLGGGATDTQYF. The DNA sequence is as follows: TGTGCCAGCAGCCTCGGTGGGGGGGCGACAGATACGCAGTATTTT. Where the CDR3 stops, the reference TRBV9 and TRBJ2-3 genes take over; the full variable domain is DSGVTQTPKHLITATGQRVTLRCSPRSGDLSVYWYQQSLDQGLQFLIQYYNGEERAKGNILERFSAQQFPDLHSELNLSSLELGDSALYFCASSLGGGATDTQYFGPGTRLTVL.